This T cell receptor beta chain was identified in a study of T cells after yellow fever vaccination. TCRdb independently ran MiXCR on the 5' RACE reads; one entry per CDR3 protein. The data contain about 130,000 distinct CDR3 sequences, approximately 6.6% of them singletons. The CDR3 is 14 amino acids. V shed 1 base and J shed 0 bases, with 6 bases lying between them. Germline V gives CDR1 GTSNPN, CDR2 SVGIG (reference sequence). This clonotype appeared once. A much larger clone differs by one base, so this may be a read error. This specimen was CD4+ T cells sorted from PBMCs, taken 10 days after the yellow fever booster vaccination. The source is a man younger than 40 who received the YFV17D yellow fever vaccine. The chain couples TRBV30 to TRBJ2-2; D is unclear. The CDR3 DNA follows: TGTGCCTGGAGTGAGGTGCCGAACACCGGGGAGCTGTTTTTT. Protein product: CAWSEVPNTGELFF.